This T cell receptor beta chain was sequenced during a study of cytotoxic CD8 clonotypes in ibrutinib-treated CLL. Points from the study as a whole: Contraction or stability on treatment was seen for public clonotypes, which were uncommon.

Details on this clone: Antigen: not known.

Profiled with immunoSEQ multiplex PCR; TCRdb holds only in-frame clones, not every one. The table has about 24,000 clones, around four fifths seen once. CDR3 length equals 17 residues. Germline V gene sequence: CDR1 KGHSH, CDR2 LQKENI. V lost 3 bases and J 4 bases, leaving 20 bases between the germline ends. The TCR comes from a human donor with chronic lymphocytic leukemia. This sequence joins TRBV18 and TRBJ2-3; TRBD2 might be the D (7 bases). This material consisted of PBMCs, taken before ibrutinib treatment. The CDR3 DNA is TGTGCCAGCTCACCCCTAGGGGGGCGGGAGATTCCAGATACGCAGTATTTT. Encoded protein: CASSPLGGREIPDTQYF.